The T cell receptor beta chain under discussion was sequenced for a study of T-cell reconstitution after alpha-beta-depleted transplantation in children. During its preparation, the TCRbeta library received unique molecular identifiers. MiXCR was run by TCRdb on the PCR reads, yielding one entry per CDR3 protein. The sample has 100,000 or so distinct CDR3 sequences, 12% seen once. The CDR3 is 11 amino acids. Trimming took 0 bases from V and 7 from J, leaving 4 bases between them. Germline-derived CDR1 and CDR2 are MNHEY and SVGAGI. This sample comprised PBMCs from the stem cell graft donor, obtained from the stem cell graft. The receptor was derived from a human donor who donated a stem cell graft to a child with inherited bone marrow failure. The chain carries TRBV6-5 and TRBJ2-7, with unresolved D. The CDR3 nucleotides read TGTGCCAGCAGTTACTCCCAAGAGCAGTACTTC. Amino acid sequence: CASSYSQEQYF.